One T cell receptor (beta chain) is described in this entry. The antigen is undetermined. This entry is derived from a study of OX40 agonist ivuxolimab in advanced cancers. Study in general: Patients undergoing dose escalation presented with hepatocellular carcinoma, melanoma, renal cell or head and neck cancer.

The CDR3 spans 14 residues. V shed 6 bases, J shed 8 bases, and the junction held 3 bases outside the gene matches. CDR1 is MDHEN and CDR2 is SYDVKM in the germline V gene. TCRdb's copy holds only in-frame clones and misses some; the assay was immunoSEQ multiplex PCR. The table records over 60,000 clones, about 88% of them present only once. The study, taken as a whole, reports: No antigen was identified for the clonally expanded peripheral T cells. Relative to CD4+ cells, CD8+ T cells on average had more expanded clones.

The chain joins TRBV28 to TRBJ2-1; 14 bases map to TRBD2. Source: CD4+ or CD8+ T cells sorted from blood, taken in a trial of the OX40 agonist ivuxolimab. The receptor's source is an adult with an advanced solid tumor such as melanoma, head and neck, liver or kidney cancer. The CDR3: CASRGTSGRHEQFF. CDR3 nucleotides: TGTGCCAGCAGGGGGACTAGCGGGAGACATGAGCAGTTCTTC. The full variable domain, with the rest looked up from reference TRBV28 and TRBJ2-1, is DVKVTQSSRYLVKRTGEKVFLECVQDMDHENMFWYRQDPGLGLRLIYFSYDVKMKEKGDIPEGYSVSREKKERFSLILESASTNQTSMYLCASRGTSGRHEQFFGPGTRLTVL.